The clone carrying this TCR beta chain has at least ten counts. The antigen is not known. The data belong to a study of spatial heterogeneity in lung cancer. Overall study findings and caveats: Counts of expanded intratumoral alpha and beta TCRs tracked tumor mutation counts.

Each TCR cDNA molecule bore a unique molecular identifier. Using its own MiXCR run on the 5' RACE reads, TCRdb lists one record per CDR3 protein. Of about 100,000 distinct CDR3 sequences listed, 4.4% are singletons. The V and J ends lost 5 bases and 10 bases respectively, with 11 bases between them. Germline loops: CDR1 SGHDN, CDR2 FVKESK. The length of the CDR3 is 11 residues. Indicated time point: sample taken at primary tumor resection. The TCR originated in a male donor with early-stage non-small cell lung cancer. The sample was lung tumor tissue, taken at surgery. This chain links TRBV14 with TRBJ1-1; D uncertain. This CDR3 is CASSKNSRAFF. The CDR3 bases are TGTGCCAGCAGCAAAAACTCCAGAGCTTTCTTT.